This T cell receptor (beta chain) emerged from a study of OX40 agonist ivuxolimab in advanced cancers. With regard to the full study: Ivuxolimab, which targeted the costimulatory receptor OX40 (CD134), was an agonistic, fully human IgG2 monoclonal antibody. Of the roughly 52 dose-escalation patients, hepatocellular carcinoma was present in about 19, melanoma in around 15, renal cell carcinoma in 9 and head and neck cancer in 9. Intravenous ivuxolimab was administered to patients every 2 weeks at six dose levels: 0.01, 0.1, 0.3, 1.5, 3 and 10 mg/kg. A male proportion of roughly 80% and a mean age of roughly 55 years, ranging from 23 to 79, were recorded for the dose-escalation cohort. The monotherapy dose-escalation portion (N ≈ 56 patients) of the phase I ivuxolimab trial is reported in the paper. Peripheral TCRbeta sequencing aimed to test whether ivuxolimab altered TCR sequence diversity and caused clonal T-cell expansion. Partial responses were achieved by three dose-escalation patients, of whom one had hepatocellular carcinoma and two had cutaneous melanoma. Prior anti-PD-1, anti-PD-L1 or anti-CTLA-4 therapy was permitted, and checkpoint inhibitors had been received by roughly two fifths of dose-escalation patients. On the study overall, not on this receptor specifically: In the 0.1-3.0 mg/kg groups, partial responders were among the patients with the lowest normalized peripheral clonal expansion, particularly in CD8+ T cells. Low levels of normalized T-cell clonal expansion were also seen in some nonresponding patients. After ivuxolimab, CD8+ T cells had more expanded clones than CD4+ T cells on average. The antigen specificity of the peripheral T cells that underwent clonal expansion was not determined. At doses of 0.1 to 3.0 mg/kg, clonal expansion of both CD4+ and CD8+ T cells in blood was seen between baseline and week 6.

Patients with autoimmune disease history or receiving systemic immunosuppression were excluded from the trial. Peripheral blood for TCR sequencing was drawn from every dose cohort at baseline, at cycle 4 day 1 and at cycle 7 day 1. The samples were taken from a phase I, first-in-human, multicenter, open-label dose-escalation trial of ivuxolimab. Adults with locally advanced or metastatic head and neck squamous cell, hepatocellular, melanoma or renal cell carcinoma were enrolled in the trial. CD4+ and CD8+ T cells were sorted separately from peripheral blood before TCR sequencing. V is cut back by 1 base and J by 6 bases, with 7 bases in the junction unmatched. Taken from the germline V gene, the CDR1 and CDR2 loops are KGHSH and LQKENI. Inclusive of the bounding cysteine and phenylalanine, the CDR3 is 16 residues long. Just the 48-base CDR3 DNA is kept, in frame starting at base 1. As for this clone: This receptor's antigen is unknown. The sample holds no much larger clone one base away, and base qualities are not on file.

Genomic DNA was isolated from the sorted cells so that the TCRbeta CDR3 region could be sequenced. The immunoSEQ Assay was used to sequence the TCRbeta CDR3 regions. TCRdb holds this immuneACCESS table with in-frame rearrangements only. Some clones are missing; in checked studies, unresolved V genes explain under half, and the rest has no known cause. This sample comprises roughly 63,000 clones, roughly 80% of them detected only once. Clones ranked in the top ten supply around 3.4% of the sample. The clonotype was recovered from an adult with an advanced solid tumor such as melanoma, head and neck, liver or kidney cancer. The chain joins TRBV18 to TRBJ2-4; 9 central bases correspond to TRBD1. The sample consisted of CD4+ or CD8+ T cells sorted from blood, taken in a trial of the OX40 agonist ivuxolimab. Read as DNA, the sequence is TGTGCCAGCTCACCACAGTCCCCGGGACAGGGAAACATTCAGTACTTC. Translated, it reads CASSPQSPGQGNIQYF.